The rows below give T cell receptor beta chains drawn from one sample of a study of T-cell reconstitution after alpha-beta-depleted transplantation in children. Using its own MiXCR run on the PCR reads, TCRdb lists one record per CDR3 protein. Among around 450,000 distinct CDR3 sequences listed, under 20% were seen once. This material consisted of PBMCs, mostly from graft donor cells, taken 360 days after TCRalphabeta/CD19-depleted stem cell transplant. These TCRs come from a boy under three years old who had a stem cell transplant for Wiskott-Aldrich syndrome, so the T cells may come from the graft donor. Both conserved end residues are part of each CDR3. D genes are given only for firm matches. Clone size is shown for a subset of rows, as once, few, many or a class of expanded clone.

D	V	J	size	length	CDR3	DNA
NA	TRBV12-3/TRBV12-4	TRBJ2-1	NA	15	CASSDPGVSYNEQFF	TGTGCCAGCAGTGACCCGGGGGTCTCCTACAATGAGCAGTTCTTC
TRBD2	TRBV7-2	TRBJ2-5	NA	17	CASSALLGLGVSETQYF	TGTGCCAGCAGCGCTCTACTGGGACTAGGGGTCAGCGAGACCCAGTACTTC
NA	TRBV3-1	TRBJ2-2	NA	12	CASSQSYGELFF	TGTGCCAGCAGCCAATCCTACGGGGAGCTGTTTTTT
TRBD2	TRBV6-4	TRBJ2-1	NA	15	CASSPGLAGVYEQFF	TGTGCCAGCAGCCCCGGACTAGCGGGAGTTTATGAGCAGTTCTTC
TRBD1	TRBV7-8	TRBJ2-7	few	13	CASSSGTGSMQYF	TGTGCCAGCAGCTCCGGGACAGGGTCGATGCAGTACTTC
TRBD2	TRBV11-3	TRBJ2-6	few	17	CASSFGTSGKGANVLTF	TGTGCCAGCAGCTTCGGGACTAGCGGGAAAGGGGCCAACGTCCTGACTTTC
NA	TRBV4-3	TRBJ2-1	NA	17	CASSPFGAGSSYNEQFF	TGCGCCAGCAGCCCATTCGGGGCGGGGAGCTCCTACAATGAGCAGTTCTTC
NA	TRBV30	TRBJ2-7	few	11	CAWRQGYEQYF	TGTGCCTGGAGACAGGGATACGAGCAGTACTTC
TRBD2	TRBV6-2/TRBV6-3	TRBJ2-7	few	13	CASMRTSPYEQYF	TGTGCCAGCATGAGGACTAGCCCCTACGAGCAGTACTTC
NA	TRBV20-1	TRBJ1-3	few	15	CSARVTGRSGNTIYF	TGCAGTGCTAGAGTAACAGGGCGCTCTGGAAACACCATATATTTT
TRBD2	TRBV5-1	TRBJ2-1	few	16	CASSLGLAGDNNEQFF	TGCGCCAGCAGCTTGGGTCTAGCGGGGGACAACAATGAGCAGTTCTTC
TRBD1	TRBV6-5	TRBJ1-1	NA	17	CASSSLQGAALNTEAFF	TGTGCCAGCAGTTCCTTACAGGGGGCTGCTTTGAACACTGAAGCTTTCTTT
NA	TRBV15	TRBJ1-6	few	16	CATSRGLQGGDSPLHF	TGTGCCACCAGCAGAGGTCTTCAGGGAGGAGATTCACCCCTCCACTTT
TRBD2	TRBV12-3/TRBV12-4	TRBJ2-2	NA	18	CASSLRATSGRNTGELFF	TGTGCCAGCAGTTTACGGGCCACTAGCGGGAGAAACACCGGGGAGCTGTTTTTT
TRBD2	TRBV18	TRBJ2-1	NA	18	CASSPLGLAPESYNEQFF	TGTGCCAGCTCACCTTTAGGACTAGCGCCAGAGTCCTACAATGAGCAGTTCTTC
NA	TRBV6-5	TRBJ2-2	NA	16	CASKPWLALNTGELFF	TGTGCCAGCAAGCCGTGGCTAGCCCTGAACACCGGGGAGCTGTTTTTT
NA	TRBV12-3/TRBV12-4	TRBJ1-2	few	14	CASSYGRTAYGYTF	TGTGCCAGCAGTTACGGCAGGACAGCCTATGGCTACACCTTC
TRBD2	TRBV9	TRBJ2-1	few	15	CASSGSGKSYNEQFF	TGTGCCAGCAGCGGTAGCGGGAAATCCTACAATGAGCAGTTCTTC
NA	TRBV4-2	TRBJ1-4	NA	17	CASSQDSWEGTNEKLFF	TGTGCCAGCAGCCAAGATTCGTGGGAGGGGACTAATGAAAAACTGTTTTTT
NA	TRBV24-1	TRBJ2-1	NA	12	CATSDVGAEQFF	TGTGCCACCAGTGATGTGGGGGCTGAGCAGTTCTTC
NA	TRBV24-1	TRBJ2-2	NA	14	CATSDLGHTGELFF	TGTGCCACCAGTGATCTCGGCCACACCGGGGAGCTGTTTTTT
NA	TRBV6-2/TRBV6-3	TRBJ1-5	NA	13	CASTGGLNQPQHF	TGTGCCAGCACCGGGGGGCTCAATCAGCCCCAGCATTTT
NA	TRBV10-3	TRBJ1-2	NA	11	CAISETTSYTF	TGTGCCATCAGTGAAACGACCAGCTACACCTTC
TRBD1	TRBV4-3	TRBJ2-2	few	15	CASSPYRGLGGELFF	TGCGCCAGCAGCCCCTACAGGGGGCTCGGCGGGGAGCTGTTTTTT
NA	TRBV28	TRBJ2-3	many	16	CASSFTGLGSTDTQYF	TGTGCCAGCAGTTTTACAGGGCTGGGGAGCACAGATACGCAGTATTTT
NA	TRBV20-1	TRBJ2-1	NA	14	CSARSEVLINEQFF	TGCAGTGCTCGCTCAGAGGTCCTAATCAATGAGCAGTTCTTC
TRBD1	TRBV29-1	TRBJ2-3	few	16	CSVVRATGDSTDTQYF	TGCAGCGTTGTGAGGGCGACAGGGGATAGCACAGATACGCAGTATTTT
TRBD2	TRBV28	TRBJ2-5	NA	18	CASSLFLAGGPDQETQYF	TGTGCCAGCAGTTTATTCCTAGCGGGGGGTCCGGACCAAGAGACCCAGTACTTC
TRBD1	TRBV24-1	TRBJ2-1	NA	14	CATSDRQGIDEQFF	TGTGCCACCAGTGATCGACAGGGAATTGATGAGCAGTTCTTC
NA	TRBV4-1	TRBJ2-3	few	14	CASSRMAVEGTQYF	TGCGCCAGCAGCCGAATGGCCGTGGAGGGTACGCAGTATTTT
NA	TRBV12-3/TRBV12-4	TRBJ1-2	few	12	CAGSTGTYGYTF	TGTGCCGGCAGCACAGGGACCTATGGCTACACCTTC
NA	TRBV15	TRBJ2-1	NA	16	CATSRIVLAMSNEQFF	TGTGCCACCAGCCGGATAGTGTTGGCAATGTCCAATGAGCAGTTCTTC
TRBD1	TRBV12-3/TRBV12-4	TRBJ2-2	NA	18	CASSFPLFEGAGTGELFF	TGTGCCAGCAGTTTCCCCTTGTTTGAGGGGGCTGGAACCGGGGAGCTGTTTTTT
NA	TRBV20-1	TRBJ2-1	NA	14	CSASMGPSYNEQFF	TGCAGTGCTAGTATGGGACCCTCGTACAATGAGCAGTTCTTC
NA	TRBV7-9	TRBJ1-2	few	13	CASSLWGEDGYTF	TGTGCCAGCAGCTTATGGGGTGAGGATGGCTACACCTTC
NA	TRBV5-1	TRBJ2-2	NA	16	CASSLQPAGNTGELFF	TGCGCCAGCAGCTTGCAGCCCGCAGGAAACACCGGGGAGCTGTTTTTT